This entry concerns a single T cell receptor (beta chain). The antigen is undetermined. Within the sample, other DNA sequences also encode this same CDR3. V lost 6 bases, J lost 6 bases, and 14 bases lay in between. Per the germline V gene, CDR1 is MDHEN and CDR2 is SYDVKM. The CDR3 has 13 amino acids. This sample stems from a study of shared clonotypes between healthy human individuals. The study, taken as a whole, reports: Between a few donors, naive CD4 clonotypes were shared at a level of about 5.3%.

Once extracted for a subset, genomic DNA was divided evenly among several immunoSEQ plates. Repertoires were generated with immunoSEQ multiplex PCR, while TCRdb's copy carries only in-frame clones and drops some. The sample has 2.3 million or so clones, 90% to 95% seen once. The sequenced sample was naive CD4+ T cells from PBMCs. Subset in this sample: CD45RA+ positively selected. The TCR originated in a young man in good health. Some clones in this sample may be carry-over from other donors' samples. This chain connects TRBV28 to TRBJ1-2; D is perhaps TRBD1 (5 bases). CDR3 bases: TGTGCCAGCAGCCCCCCAAGGGGCCATGGCTACACCTTC. Translated: CASSPPRGHGYTF.